This paragraph covers one T cell receptor beta chain sequence. This record comes from a study of shared clonotypes between healthy human individuals. Free of recent acute infections or vaccinations, the donors were healthy HIV-negative adults. Samples left unsorted employed roughly 90 million PBMCs for genomic DNA. Generated by immunoSEQ multiplex PCR, the TCRdb table keeps only in-frame clones and is missing some. The sample has around 450,000 clones, roughly 80% seen once. This receptor was taken from a woman aged 40 to 55 in good health. Some clones in this sample may be carry-over from other donors' samples. The sample consisted of PBMCs.

The CDR3 loop reads CAIRPTGRDEQFF. CDR3 bases: TGTGCCATCAGGCCGACAGGCAGGGATGAGCAGTTCTTC. The gene calls are TRBV10-3 and TRBJ2-1; perhaps TRBD1 as D (6 bases). Germline-derived CDR1 and CDR2 are ENHRY and SYGVKD. The CDR3 covers 13 residues. Trimming left V 6 bases short and J 8 bases short, with 14 bases between.